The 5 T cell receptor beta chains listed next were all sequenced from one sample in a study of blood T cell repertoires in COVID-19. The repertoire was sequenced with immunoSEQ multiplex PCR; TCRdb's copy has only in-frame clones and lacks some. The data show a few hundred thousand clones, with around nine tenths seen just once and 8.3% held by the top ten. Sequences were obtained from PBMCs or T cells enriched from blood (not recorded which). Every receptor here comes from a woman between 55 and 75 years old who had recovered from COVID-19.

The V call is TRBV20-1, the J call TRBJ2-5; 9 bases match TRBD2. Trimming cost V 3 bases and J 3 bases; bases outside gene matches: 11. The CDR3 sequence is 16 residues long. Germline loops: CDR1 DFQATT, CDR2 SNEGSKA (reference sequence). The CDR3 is CSASYLGGGAKETQYF. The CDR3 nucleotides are TGCAGTGCTAGTTATTTGGGCGGGGGGGCGAAAGAGACCCAGTACTTC.

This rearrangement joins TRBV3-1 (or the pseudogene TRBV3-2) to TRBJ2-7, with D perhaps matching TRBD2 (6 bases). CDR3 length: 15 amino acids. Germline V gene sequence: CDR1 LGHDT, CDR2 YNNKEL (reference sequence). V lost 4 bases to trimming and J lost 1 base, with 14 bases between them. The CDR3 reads CASSPWDSNSYEQYF. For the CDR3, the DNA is TGTGCCAGCAGCCCCTGGGACTCGAATTCCTACGAGCAGTACTTC.

Written as DNA, the CDR3 is TGTGCCAGCAGTGACTGGACAGGGCCCTCCTACGAGCAGTACGTC. Translating it yields CASSDWTGPSYEQYV. V gene TRBV2 combines with J gene TRBJ2-7, with 8 bases identical to TRBD1. V was clipped by 3 bases and J by 0 bases; unmatched bases: 4. Looked up from germline, CDR1 is SNHLY and CDR2 is FYNNEI. The CDR3 spans 15 residues.

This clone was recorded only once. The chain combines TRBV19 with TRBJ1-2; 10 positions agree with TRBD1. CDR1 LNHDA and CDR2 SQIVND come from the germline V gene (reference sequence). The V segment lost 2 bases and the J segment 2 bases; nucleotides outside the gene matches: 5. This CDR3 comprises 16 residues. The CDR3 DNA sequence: TGTGCCAGTAGTATACAGAGACAGGGGGCGAACTATGGCTACACCTTC. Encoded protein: CASSIQRQGANYGYTF.

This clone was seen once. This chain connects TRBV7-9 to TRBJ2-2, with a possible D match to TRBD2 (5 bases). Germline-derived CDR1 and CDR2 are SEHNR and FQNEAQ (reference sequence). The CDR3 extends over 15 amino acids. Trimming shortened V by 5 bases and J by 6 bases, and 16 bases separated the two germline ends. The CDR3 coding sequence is TGTGCCAGCAGCCCCGGCGGGTTGGAGGCCGGGGAGCTGTTTTTT. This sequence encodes CASSPGGLEAGELFF. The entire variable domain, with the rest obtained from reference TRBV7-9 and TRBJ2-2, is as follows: DTGVSQNPRHKITKRGQNVTFRCDPISEHNRLYWYRQTLGQGPEFLTYFQNEAQLEKSRLLSDRFSAERPKGSFSTLEIQRTEQGDSAMYLCASSPGGLEAGELFFGEGSRLTVL.